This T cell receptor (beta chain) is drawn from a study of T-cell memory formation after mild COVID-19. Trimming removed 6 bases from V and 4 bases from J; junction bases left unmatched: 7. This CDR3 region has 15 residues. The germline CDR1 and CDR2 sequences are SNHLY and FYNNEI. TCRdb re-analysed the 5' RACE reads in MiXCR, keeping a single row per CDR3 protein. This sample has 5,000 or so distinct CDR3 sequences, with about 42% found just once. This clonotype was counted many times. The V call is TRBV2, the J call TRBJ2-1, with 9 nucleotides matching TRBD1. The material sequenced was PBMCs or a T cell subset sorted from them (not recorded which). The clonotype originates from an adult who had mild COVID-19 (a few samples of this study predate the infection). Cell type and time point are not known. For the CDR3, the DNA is TGTGCCAGCAGAGACCGGGACAGGGTTTACAATGAGCAGTTCTTC. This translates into CASRDRDRVYNEQFF.